These 22 T cell receptor beta chains originate from one sample sequenced in a study of T cell responses to AZD1222 COVID-19 vaccine. TCRdb keeps only in-frame clones here, not all; method: immunoSEQ multiplex PCR. Among approximately 150,000 clones listed, 85% to 90% were seen once. Sequencing was performed on peripheral blood, taken on day 0 of AZD1222 vaccination. Source of these receptors: an adult in good health.

The CDR3 coding sequence is TGTGCCTCCAGGACACCCAGCCCCCCTGGCTACACCTTC. It is translated as CASRTPSPPGYTF. The chain couples TRBV30 to TRBJ1-2; perhaps TRBD1 as D (5 bases). The V and J ends lost 7 bases and 7 bases respectively, with 19 bases between them. The V gene's germline CDR1 is GTSNPN and CDR2 SVGIG (reference sequence). There are 13 residues in the CDR3.

A word on this clone: One end of the junction is discordant with germline, which a read error may explain. The gene calls are TRBV5-1 and TRBJ2-6; D gene ambiguous. The germline CDR1 and CDR2 sequences are SGHRS and YFSETQ. This CDR3 has 16 amino acids. Here the CDR3 DNA reads TGCGCCAGCAGCTTGGGTAGTTTCACTGGTGCCAACGTCCTGACTTTC. Amino acids: CASSLGSFTGANVLTF.

This chain links TRBV11-2 with TRBJ1-1; no firm D call. The CDR3 spans 14 residues. Trimming removed 5 bases from V and 3 bases from J, with 13 bases in between. Germline V gives CDR1 SGHAT, CDR2 FQNNGV. As DNA, the CDR3 is TGTGCCAGCAGCCCCAGTGCGGGATACACTGAAGCTTTCTTT. Translated, it gives CASSPSAGYTEAFF. Full variable domain (remainder filled in from reference TRBV11-2 and TRBJ1-1): EAGVAQSPRYKIIEKRQSVAFWCNPISGHATLYWYQQILGQGPKLLIQFQNNGVVDDSQLPKDRFSAERLKGVDSTLKIQPAKLEDSAVYLCASSPSAGYTEAFFGQGTRLTVV.

The chain recombines TRBV12-3 or TRBV12-4 with TRBJ1-3, with D hard to call. The V end was cut by 8 bases, the J end by 8 bases, with 13 bases between. The CDR3 runs to 12 residues. The CDR3 region has the DNA TGTGCCAGCTCCTTCGGTCATCACACCATATATTTT. As protein: CASSFGHHTIYF.

This rearrangement joins TRBV3-1 (or the pseudogene TRBV3-2) to TRBJ2-2; 12 bases agree with TRBD2. The CDR3 runs 15 residues. The ends lost 4 bases at V and 6 bases at J; junction bases unmatched: 3. Germline loops: CDR1 LGHDT, CDR2 YNNKEL (reference sequence). The CDR3 protein is CASSRTSGVAGELFF. The CDR3, as DNA: TGTGCCAGCAGCCGGACTAGCGGGGTAGCCGGGGAGCTGTTTTTT.

The rearrangement uses TRBV28 and TRBJ1-1; TRBD1 matches 11 bases. The germline gives CDR1 MDHEN, CDR2 SYDVKM. The CDR3 sequence is 16 residues long. V shed 7 bases, J shed 4 bases, and the junction held 11 bases outside the gene matches. For the CDR3, the DNA is TGTGCCAGCACCCCGGGACAGGGGGTGGGTAGCACTGAAGCTTTCTTT. This encodes CASTPGQGVGSTEAFF. Full variable domain (rest looked up from reference TRBV28 and TRBJ1-1): DVKVTQSSRYLVKRTGEKVFLECVQDMDHENMFWYRQDPGLGLRLIYFSYDVKMKEKGDIPEGYSVSREKKERFSLILESASTNQTSMYLCASTPGQGVGSTEAFFGQGTRLTVV.

This chain links TRBV5-1 with TRBJ1-1; 7 positions agree with TRBD1. The CDR3 runs 14 residues. The J segment lost 11 bases and the V segment lost 4 bases, leaving 14 bases of the junction unmatched. CDR1 and CDR2 from the germline V gene are SGHRS and YFSETQ. The CDR3 DNA sequence: TGCGCCAGCAGCACGGAGGGACAGACCGGCCGGGCTTTCTTT. As protein: CASSTEGQTGRAFF.

V is TRBV3-1 (or the pseudogene TRBV3-2) and J is TRBJ1-5; 7 bases align to TRBD1. The V gene end was trimmed by 3 bases and the J gene end by 3 bases; junction bases not matched to a gene: 5. The CDR3 is 15 residues long. CDR1 is LGHDT and CDR2 is YNNKEL in the germline V gene (reference sequence). As DNA, the CDR3 is TGTGCCAGCAGCCAGGGACAGTTAGTCAATCAGCCCCAGCATTTT. Amino acid sequence: CASSQGQLVNQPQHF.

The chain is built from TRBV12-3 or TRBV12-4 and TRBJ2-2; possible D gene TRBD1, 5 bases. The CDR3 covers 13 residues. Between the trimmed V and J ends, which lost 4 bases and 7 bases, there was a span of 10 bases. CDR3 sequence: CASSSDIVGELFF. Here the CDR3 DNA reads TGTGCCAGCAGTTCGGACATTGTCGGGGAGCTGTTTTTT.

The CDR3 here is CASSLAPGHAQPQHF. CDR3 DNA: TGTGCCAGCAGCTTAGCCCCGGGACACGCACAGCCCCAGCATTTT. The chain combines TRBV7-8 with TRBJ1-5, with a weak D call TRBD1 (6 bases). V was cut by 0 bases and J by 7 bases, with 13 bases left in between. The CDR3 is 15 residues long. Germline lookup yields CDR1 SGHVS and CDR2 FQNEAQ.

This chain connects TRBV3-1 (or the pseudogene TRBV3-2) to TRBJ2-3; 9 bases are a match to TRBD2. V dropped 4 bases and J dropped 6; count of bases not matched to a gene: 8. Germline CDR1 reads LGHDT; CDR2 reads YNNKEL (reference sequence). This CDR3 contains 15 residues. As DNA, the CDR3 is TGTGCCAGCAGCCTAGCGGGGGATCAGGGGGATACGCAGTATTTT. This encodes CASSLAGDQGDTQYF.

The chain is built from TRBV5-6 and TRBJ2-2, with a tentative D call TRBD2 (6 bases). Germline assignment: CDR1 SGHDT and CDR2 YYEEEE. The CDR3 is made up of 16 amino acids. V lost 3 bases, J lost 1 base, and 13 bases lay in between. CDR3: CASSSFGSGNTGELFF. In DNA, the CDR3 is TGTGCCAGCAGCTCATTTGGTAGCGGGAACACCGGGGAGCTGTTTTTT.

J is TRBJ1-2 and V is TRBV19; weak D call: TRBD1 (5 bases). Deletions cut 6 bases from V and 8 bases from J, with 13 bases between. CDR1 LNHDA and CDR2 SQIVND come from the germline V gene (reference sequence). The CDR3 has 12 residues. CDR3 bases: TGTGCCAGTAGACCCGGGGGAAACGGCTACACCTTC. It encodes CASRPGGNGYTF.

V is TRBV3-1 (or the pseudogene TRBV3-2) and J is TRBJ1-5; tentatively, D is TRBD1 (5 bases). V lost 2 bases and J lost 4, with 9 bases in between. The germline gives CDR1 LGHDT, CDR2 YNNKEL (reference sequence). The length of the CDR3 is 14 residues. CDR3 sequence: CASSQSTENQPQHF. The CDR3 DNA reads TGTGCCAGCAGCCAATCGACAGAGAATCAGCCCCAGCATTTT.

V and J are TRBV9 and TRBJ1-1, with no clear D. Germline V gene sequence: CDR1 SGDLS, CDR2 YYNGEE. V dropped 3 bases and J dropped 3 bases, with 12 bases sitting between them. CDR3 size: 14 residues. CDR3 sequence: CASSAGPRDTEAFF. The DNA for the CDR3 is TGTGCCAGCAGCGCGGGCCCTAGGGACACTGAAGCTTTCTTT. The variable domain in full, completed from reference TRBV9 and TRBJ1-1, reads DSGVTQTPKHLITATGQRVTLRCSPRSGDLSVYWYQQSLDQGLQFLIQYYNGEERAKGNILERFSAQQFPDLHSELNLSSLELGDSALYFCASSAGPRDTEAFFGQGTRLTVV.

The chain joins TRBV7-9 to TRBJ2-3; either TRBD1 or TRBD2 may fit D (5 bases each). The V end lost 10 bases, the J end lost 4 bases, and 15 bases lay between the germline ends. Germline V lookup: CDR1 SEHNR, CDR2 FQNEAQ (reference sequence). This CDR3 region has 13 residues. The CDR3 DNA reads as TGTGCCACCACCCGGGACCCTTCAGATACGCAGTATTTT. The encoded protein is CATTRDPSDTQYF.

The chain couples TRBV5-1 to TRBJ2-1; 11 bases match TRBD2. The J segment lost 1 base and the V segment lost 6 bases, leaving 6 bases of the junction unmatched. Germline lookup yields CDR1 SGHRS and CDR2 YFSETQ. There are 16 residues in the CDR3. The CDR3: CASKLTSGSSYNEQFF. The DNA for the CDR3 is TGCGCCAGCAAGCTTACTAGCGGGAGTTCCTACAATGAGCAGTTCTTC.

This clone was seen more than once but under ten times. The chain uses TRBV19 and TRBJ1-5; 7 bases are shared with TRBD1. The CDR3 has 13 amino acids. Trimming removed 8 bases from V and 9 bases from J; junction bases left unmatched: 10. CDR1 and CDR2 (germline): LNHDA, SQIVND (reference sequence). CDR3 nucleotides: TGTGCCAGTTCCGGACAGGTCCGTTTGCCCCAGCATTTT. Translating it yields CASSGQVRLPQHF.

The V and J genes are TRBV28 and TRBJ2-1; 10 nucleotides line up with TRBD2. There are 16 residues in the CDR3. Germline V gene sequence: CDR1 MDHEN, CDR2 SYDVKM. The trim removed 5 bases at V and 2 bases at J, leaving 6 bases unmatched. The CDR3 loop is CASSPLTSGAYNEQFF. The CDR3 nucleotides read TGTGCCAGCAGTCCACTAACTAGCGGGGCCTACAATGAGCAGTTCTTC.

This sequence joins TRBV19 and TRBJ1-4; D gene unclear. CDR3 size: 14 residues. In germline, CDR1 is LNHDA, CDR2 SQIVND (reference sequence). Deletions cut 6 bases from V and 0 bases from J, with 8 bases between. The CDR3 bases are TGTGCCAGTAGGAGGGAGGCAACTAATGAAAAACTGTTTTTT. It translates to CASRREATNEKLFF.

The chain employs TRBV29-1 and TRBJ1-1; D possibly corresponds to TRBD1 (5 bases). The CDR3 loop spans 14 amino acids. Trimming shortened V by 6 bases and J by 0 bases, and 14 bases separated the two germline ends. Germline CDR1 SQVTM, CDR2 ANQGSEA. CDR3 in DNA: TGCAGCGTCTACACCGACAGTCTGAACACTGAAGCTTTCTTT. Residues: CSVYTDSLNTEAFF.

The chain uses TRBV30 and TRBJ2-1, with TRBD2 matching 7 bases. The germline CDR1 and CDR2 sequences are GTSNPN and SVGIG (reference sequence). The CDR3 covers 14 residues. V shed 3 bases and J 15 bases; nucleotides not matched to a gene: 17. The CDR3 sequence is CAWSPHGGSGNRFF. CDR3 sequence (DNA): TGTGCCTGGAGCCCACATGGGGGGAGCGGGAATCGGTTCTTC.